Following are 23 T cell receptor beta chains from one sample sequenced in a study of blood T cell repertoires in COVID-19. Clones were read by immunoSEQ multiplex PCR, and TCRdb kept only the in-frame ones, dropping some. Of over 75,000 clones detected, roughly nine tenths appear once; the ten largest clones hold approximately 5.2%. The source material was peripheral blood. The receptors here all came from a woman of 80 years or more with active COVID-19.

In this sample, this clone turned up a few times. V gene TRBV11-2 combines with J gene TRBJ2-1; D is ambiguous. CDR3 length: 17 amino acids. CDR1 is SGHAT and CDR2 is FQNNGV in the germline V gene. V shed 5 bases and J shed 0 bases, with 17 bases lying between them. The CDR3 DNA reads TGTGCCAGCAGCCCACCGGGTGTGCGCCCCTCCTACAATGAGCAGTTCTTC. The encoded protein is CASSPPGVRPSYNEQFF. The full variable domain, in which reference TRBV11-2 and TRBJ2-1 provide the parts outside the CDR3, is EAGVAQSPRYKIIEKRQSVAFWCNPISGHATLYWYQQILGQGPKLLIQFQNNGVVDDSQLPKDRFSAERLKGVDSTLKIQPAKLEDSAVYLCASSPPGVRPSYNEQFFGPGTRLTVL.

The chain has TRBV5-1 and TRBJ2-3, with TRBD2 matching over 13 bases. The CDR3 is 18 amino acids. Germline V gene sequence: CDR1 SGHRS, CDR2 YFSETQ. J lost 4 bases, V lost 4 bases, and 12 bases had no gene match. CDR3 in DNA: TGCGCCAGCAGCCCCCATTTACCGGGACTAGCGGGACCAGATACGCAGTATTTT. Its translation: CASSPHLPGLAGPDTQYF.

This clone has just one count. The rearrangement links TRBV11-3 to TRBJ2-7; possible D gene TRBD2, 6 bases. V gave up 4 bases and J gave up 0 bases, with 13 bases separating them. This CDR3 is built from 15 residues. Per germline, CDR1 SGHNT and CDR2 YENEEA. CDR3 DNA: TGTGCCAGCAGCTCGCCGGGACTTAGCTCCTACGAGCAGTACTTC. It translates to CASSSPGLSSYEQYF.

J is TRBJ2-2 and V is TRBV7-3; no definite D call. Trimming pared 2 bases from V and 6 bases from J, leaving 4 bases between. Germline V lookup: CDR1 SGHTA, CDR2 FQGTGA. The CDR3 is 12 amino acids. CDR3 coding DNA: TGTGCCAGCAGCTTAGGCCCCGGGGAGCTGTTTTTT. Amino acids: CASSLGPGELFF.

V usage is TRBV6-6 and J usage is TRBJ2-3; possibly TRBD1 for D (6 bases). Germline-derived CDR1 and CDR2 are MNHNY and SVGAGI (reference sequence). Trimming removed 5 bases at V and 2 bases at J, with 20 bases between. The CDR3 loop spans 17 amino acids. The CDR3 DNA reads as TGTGCCAGCAGTCGAGCAAGACCAGGGGTTTACACAGATACGCAGTATTTT. It yields the protein CASSRARPGVYTDTQYF.

The CDR3 loop is CASSSPAGGGSYEQYF. CDR3 DNA: TGTGCCAGCAGCTCCCCAGCGGGAGGGGGGTCCTACGAGCAGTACTTC. The V call is TRBV21-1, the J call TRBJ2-7; whether TRBD2, the table's D call, matches the DNA was not checked. TRBV21-1 is labeled a pseudogene. This CDR3 contains 16 residues.

This chain joins TRBV30 and TRBJ2-7; 14 bases are a match to TRBD2. Germline-derived CDR1 and CDR2 are GTSNPN and SVGIG (reference sequence). The CDR3 covers 17 residues. The trim removed 0 bases at V and 2 bases at J, leaving 6 bases unmatched. The CDR3 loop is CAWSVRLAGGPTYEQYF. The CDR3 DNA follows: TGTGCCTGGAGTGTACGACTAGCGGGAGGGCCGACCTACGAGCAGTACTTC.

The chain is built from TRBV3-1 (or the pseudogene TRBV3-2) and TRBJ2-3; perhaps TRBD2 as D (5 bases). Deletions cut 4 bases from V and 0 bases from J, with 8 bases between. The CDR3 is made up of 14 amino acids. Germline V gene lookup returns CDR1 LGHDT and CDR2 YNNKEL (reference sequence). For the CDR3, the DNA is TGTGCCAGCAGCCCCGGGGTGAGCACAGATACGCAGTATTTT. This gives the protein CASSPGVSTDTQYF.

The CDR3, as DNA: TGTGCCAGCTCACCACGAGCGGGATACGTCAATGAGCAGTTCTTC. It translates to CASSPRAGYVNEQFF. The chain couples TRBV18 to TRBJ2-1, with 7 bases matching TRBD2. This CDR3 has 15 residues. Germline trimming cut 1 base from V and 6 bases from J; bases unmatched to any gene: 6. Germline lookup yields CDR1 KGHSH and CDR2 LQKENI.

This chain connects TRBV11-3 to TRBJ2-2; the D gene is possibly TRBD1 (5 bases). The germline CDR1 and CDR2 sequences are SGHNT and YENEEA. Between the trimmed V and J ends, which lost 5 bases and 7 bases, there was a span of 17 bases. The CDR3 has 15 amino acids. The CDR3 nucleotides read TGTGCCAGCAGCCCGAGTAGGCAGGGTTACGGGGAGCTGTTTTTT. Protein product: CASSPSRQGYGELFF.

This clone was recorded only once. This chain connects TRBV5-1 to TRBJ2-7; 7 bases line up with TRBD1. The CDR3 runs 15 residues. The V and J ends lost 2 bases and 4 bases, in that order; junction bases with no gene match: 9. The germline V gene has CDR1 SGHRS and CDR2 YFSETQ. In nucleotides, the CDR3 is TGCGCCAGCAGCTTATCGGCGGGCAGGGGGTACGAGCAGTACTTC. Protein sequence: CASSLSAGRGYEQYF.

This chain connects TRBV12-3 or TRBV12-4 to TRBJ1-5; D uncertain. Trimming removed 4 bases at V and 5 bases at J, with 9 bases between. CDR3 length equals 13 residues. The CDR3: CASSSRGYQPQHF. Written as DNA, the CDR3 is TGTGCCAGCAGTTCTCGGGGTTATCAGCCCCAGCATTTT.

The rearrangement uses TRBV2 and TRBJ2-5; TRBD2 might be the D (5 bases). The CDR3 spans 13 residues. Trimming cost V 7 bases and J 5 bases, with 14 bases left between them. In germline, CDR1 is SNHLY, CDR2 FYNNEI. This chain's CDR3 is CASTLERRETQYF. DNA of the CDR3: TGTGCCAGCACTCTGGAGAGGAGGGAGACCCAGTACTTC.

The V and J genes are TRBV6-5 and TRBJ2-2, with 8 bases matching TRBD2. V lost 7 bases and J lost 5; bases outside the gene matches: 6. The CDR3 is 14 residues long. The germline V gene encodes CDR1 MNHEY and CDR2 SVGAGI. The CDR3: CASTPGGMTGELFF. CDR3 nucleotide sequence: TGTGCCAGCACACCGGGAGGGATGACCGGGGAGCTGTTTTTT.

This rearrangement joins TRBV7-9 to TRBJ1-6; possible D gene TRBD1, 6 bases. The germline CDR1 and CDR2 sequences are SEHNR and FQNEAQ (reference sequence). Trimming removed 2 bases from V and 5 bases from J, with 13 bases in between. This CDR3 region has 16 residues. The chain's CDR3 is CASSLFGGADNSPLHF. Here the CDR3 DNA reads TGTGCCAGCAGCTTATTCGGGGGGGCCGATAATTCACCCCTCCACTTT.

V gene TRBV11-3 combines with J gene TRBJ2-5; 9 nucleotides line up with TRBD1. V dropped 4 bases and J dropped 5; count of bases not matched to a gene: 17. The CDR3 is 18 residues long. The germline gives CDR1 SGHNT, CDR2 YENEEA. CDR3 protein: CASSSRGTGTSLSETQYF. The DNA for the CDR3 is TGTGCCAGCAGCTCCAGGGGGACAGGGACTTCCCTGTCTGAGACCCAGTACTTC.

V usage is TRBV7-8 and J usage is TRBJ2-3; perhaps TRBD1 as D (5 bases). Germline V lookup: CDR1 SGHVS, CDR2 FQNEAQ. V was pared by 2 bases and J by 6 bases, with 15 bases between. This CDR3 is built from 15 residues. DNA of the CDR3: TGTGCCAGCAGCTTAAACTGGGGCCTTAGGGATACGCAGTATTTT. Translating gives CASSLNWGLRDTQYF.

The rearrangement links TRBV5-4 to TRBJ2-5, with 8 positions matching TRBD1. Germline CDR1 is SGHNT and CDR2 is YYREEE (reference sequence). The trim removed 4 bases at V and 4 bases at J, leaving 9 bases unmatched. The CDR3 consists of 15 residues. This CDR3 reads CASSPIGQGGETQYF. For the CDR3, the DNA is TGTGCCAGCAGCCCAATAGGACAGGGCGGAGAGACCCAGTACTTC. The full variable domain, rest sourced from reference TRBV5-4 and TRBJ2-5, is ETGVTQSPTHLIKTRGQQVTLRCSSQSGHNTVSWYQQALGQGPQFIFQYYREEENGRGNFPPRFSGLQFPNYSSELNVNALELDDSALYLCASSPIGQGGETQYFGPGTRLLVL.

The chain is built from TRBV28 and TRBJ1-2; D is perhaps TRBD1 (6 bases). V was clipped by 5 bases and J by 8 bases, with 18 bases between them. The CDR3 is 14 amino acids. Looked up from germline, CDR1 is MDHEN and CDR2 is SYDVKM. This CDR3 is CASSRDYTGLGYTF. The CDR3 DNA is TGTGCCAGCAGTCGCGATTATACAGGGTTAGGCTACACCTTC.

This chain joins TRBV25-1 and TRBJ2-2; possibly TRBD1 for D (6 bases). This CDR3 comprises 14 residues. Germline V gene lookup returns CDR1 MGHDK and CDR2 SYGVNS. V lost 3 bases and J 6 bases, leaving 11 bases between the germline ends. CDR3: CASSDPRGAGELFF. CDR3 coding DNA: TGTGCCAGCAGTGACCCCAGGGGAGCCGGGGAGCTGTTTTTT.

This sequence joins TRBV7-9 and TRBJ2-1; possibly TRBD2 for D (5 bases). The CDR3 covers 16 residues. V was clipped by 1 base and J by 8 bases, with 18 bases between them. CDR1 and CDR2 (germline): SEHNR, FQNEAQ (reference sequence). CDR3 protein: CASSLDGGERYDEQFF. In DNA, the CDR3 is TGTGCCAGCAGCTTAGATGGTGGGGAGAGGTATGATGAGCAGTTCTTC.

This sequence joins TRBV11-3 and TRBJ2-2; D is possibly TRBD2 (5 bases). This CDR3 comprises 14 residues. Trimming stripped 10 bases from V and 0 bases from J, with 12 bases between. The germline CDR1 and CDR2 sequences are SGHNT and YENEEA. The CDR3 here is CATRTQTNTGELFF. CDR3 nucleotides: TGTGCCACCAGGACTCAGACGAACACCGGGGAGCTGTTTTTT.

The chain uses TRBV6-2 or TRBV6-3 and TRBJ2-5, with D perhaps matching TRBD2 (5 bases). This CDR3 spans 15 amino acids. Germline V CDR1 and CDR2: MNHEY, SVGEGT. Trimming took off 6 bases at V and 3 bases at J, with 17 bases between the two ends. CDR3 sequence (DNA): TGTGCCAGCAGCCAAGTCGGGCTAGCTGAAGAGACCCAGTACTTC. Translated, it gives CASSQVGLAEETQYF.